This passage covers 31 T cell receptor beta chains from one sample sequenced in a study of blood T cell repertoires in COVID-19. Only in-frame clones appear in the TCRdb table, and some are missing; sequencing was by immunoSEQ multiplex PCR. The repertoire holds 250,000 to 350,000 clones, with about 85% as singletons. The sequenced sample consisted of peripheral blood. These TCRs come from a human donor with COVID-19, enrolled during active disease. The donor label of this sample is uncertain.

The gene calls are TRBV12-3 or TRBV12-4 and TRBJ2-7; D is possibly TRBD2 (5 bases). V was trimmed by 8 bases and J by 5 bases, leaving 16 bases between them. The CDR3 is made up of 13 amino acids. The CDR3 protein is CASRTGVSDEQYF. In DNA form, the CDR3 reads TGTGCCAGCCGGACTGGGGTCTCGGACGAGCAGTACTTC.

The chain combines TRBV19 with TRBJ1-1, with D unresolved. The CDR3 covers 16 residues. Germline loops: CDR1 LNHDA, CDR2 SQIVND (reference sequence). With 1 base removed from V and 2 bases from J, the gap between germline ends came to 14 bases. This chain's CDR3 is CASSIVYGSLNTEAFF. The CDR3 bases are TGTGCCAGTAGTATAGTTTACGGGAGCCTCAACACTGAAGCTTTCTTT.

The chain carries TRBV5-4 and TRBJ2-7, with D possibly TRBD1 on 5 matching bases. This CDR3 region has 15 residues. V was cut by 1 base and J by 2 bases, with 13 bases left in between. CDR1 SGHNT and CDR2 YYREEE come from the germline V gene (reference sequence). This CDR3 reads CASSLLHRSPYEQYF. For the CDR3, the DNA is TGTGCCAGCAGCTTGTTACACAGGAGCCCCTACGAGCAGTACTTC.

This clone was detected once. V is TRBV4-3 and J is TRBJ2-1; 7 bases match TRBD1. The J segment lost 7 bases and the V segment lost 2 bases, leaving 8 bases of the junction unmatched. The CDR3 is 15 residues long. Germline loops: CDR1 LGHNA, CDR2 YSLEER. CDR3 residues: CASSQRQGSRNEQFF. The DNA of the CDR3 is TGCGCCAGCAGCCAAAGACAGGGATCTAGGAATGAGCAGTTCTTC.

J is TRBJ2-3 and V is TRBV9; weak D call: TRBD1 (6 bases). From germline, CDR1 is SGDLS and CDR2 YYNGEE. Trimming removed 0 bases from V and 6 bases from J, with 14 bases in between. CDR3 length: 15 residues. The CDR3 sequence: CASSVVQGTMDTQYF. The CDR3 nucleotides are TGTGCCAGCAGCGTAGTACAGGGCACTATGGATACGCAGTATTTT.

This chain joins TRBV19 and TRBJ1-5; TRBD1 might be the D (6 bases). Germline V gene lookup returns CDR1 LNHDA and CDR2 SQIVND (reference sequence). The CDR3 consists of 16 residues. V dropped 1 base and J dropped 3 bases, with 13 bases sitting between them. The CDR3 nucleotides are TGTGCCAGTAGTATAGGGGAACAGGGCTCCAATCAGCCCCAGCATTTT. It encodes CASSIGEQGSNQPQHF.

The chain links TRBV5-6 to TRBJ1-2; the match to TRBD1 covers 10 bases. V lost 0 bases and J lost 3; bases outside the gene matches: 2. The germline V gene encodes CDR1 SGHDT and CDR2 YYEEEE. The CDR3 is 15 amino acids. CDR3 nucleotides: TGTGCCAGCAGCTTGGCCGGACAGGGGGACTATGGCTACACCTTC. Protein: CASSLAGQGDYGYTF. The variable domain in full, completed from reference TRBV5-6 and TRBJ1-2, reads DAGVTQSPTHLIKTRGQQVTLRCSPKSGHDTVSWYQQALGQGPQFIFQYYEEEERQRGNFPDRFSGHQFPNYSSELNVNALLLGDSALYLCASSLAGQGDYGYTFGSGTRLTVV.

The rearrangement links TRBV4-3 to TRBJ1-2; 8 bases line up with TRBD1. The CDR3 sequence is 15 residues long. The ends lost 5 bases at V and 5 bases at J; junction bases unmatched: 10. Germline V CDR1 and CDR2: LGHNA, YSLEER. The CDR3 loop reads CASSNRGQGPYGYTF. CDR3 sequence (DNA): TGCGCCAGCAGCAACCGAGGACAGGGACCGTATGGCTACACCTTC.

The chain joins TRBV6-2 or TRBV6-3 to TRBJ1-2; D possibly corresponds to TRBD1 (6 bases). The CDR3 is made up of 12 amino acids. The germline V gene encodes CDR1 MNHEY and CDR2 SVGEGT. V lost 4 bases and J lost 8, with 11 bases in between. This CDR3 is CASSLGGRGYTF. CDR3 DNA sequence: TGTGCCAGCAGTTTGGGGGGGCGCGGCTACACCTTC.

In its sample, this clone was seen once. The genes are TRBV4-3 and TRBJ2-1, with 10 bases lining up with TRBD2. With V trimmed by 7 bases and J by 6 bases, 9 bases remained unmatched. Germline V gene data show CDR1 as LGHNA and CDR2 as YSLEER. This CDR3 has 15 amino acids. The CDR3 here is CASTITSGTSNEQFF. The CDR3 DNA reads TGCGCCAGCACCATTACTAGCGGGACAAGCAATGAGCAGTTCTTC.

The J gene is TRBJ2-1, the V gene TRBV7-9, with 9 nucleotides matching TRBD2. Germline values: CDR1 SEHNR, CDR2 FQNEAQ (reference sequence). The CDR3 has 13 residues. The junction had 8 bases not matched to a gene; V was cut back by 2 bases and J by 15 bases. CDR3 in amino acids: CASSLQREDSWFF. For the CDR3, the DNA is TGTGCCAGCAGCTTACAGCGGGAGGATAGTTGGTTCTTC.

This clone occurred once. This chain joins TRBV19 and TRBJ1-2; 8 nucleotides match TRBD1. The germline CDR1 and CDR2 sequences are LNHDA and SQIVND (reference sequence). With V trimmed by 3 bases and J by 6 bases, 3 bases remained unmatched. The CDR3 totals 13 residues. The CDR3 region is CASSIGQGDGYTF. DNA for the CDR3: TGTGCCAGTAGTATCGGACAGGGCGATGGCTACACCTTC.

This clone appeared once. Other nucleotide sequences in the sample specify the same CDR3. The J gene is TRBJ2-7, the V gene TRBV7-9; 8 bases match TRBD2. Germline assignment: CDR1 SEHNR and CDR2 FQNEAQ (reference sequence). The CDR3 is 15 residues long. J lost 0 bases, V lost 1 base, and 2 bases had no gene match. The DNA of the CDR3 is TGTGCCAGCAGCTTAGGACTAGCGCTCTCCTACGAGCAGTACTTC. This sequence encodes CASSLGLALSYEQYF.

This clone was counted a few times. V and J are TRBV28 and TRBJ1-4; a weak D match, TRBD1 (6 bases). This CDR3 comprises 15 residues. The V and J ends lost 5 bases and 7 bases respectively, with 17 bases between them. CDR1 is MDHEN and CDR2 is SYDVKM in the germline V gene. Here the CDR3 reads CASSPPGGAVEKLFF. The DNA of the CDR3 is TGTGCCAGCAGTCCACCGGGGGGGGCTGTTGAAAAACTGTTTTTT.

This rearrangement joins TRBV5-4 to TRBJ2-5; D call uncertain. V gave up 1 base and J gave up 1 base, with 8 bases separating them. The germline V gene has CDR1 SGHNT and CDR2 YYREEE (reference sequence). The CDR3 has 14 residues. CDR3 protein: CASSLIASQETQYF. The CDR3 bases are TGTGCCAGCAGCTTGATTGCGAGCCAAGAGACCCAGTACTTC.

J is TRBJ1-2 and V is TRBV4-3, with 11 bases lining up with TRBD1. Germline V CDR1 and CDR2: LGHNA, YSLEER. This CDR3 is built from 15 residues. The V segment lost 0 bases and the J segment 3 bases; nucleotides outside the gene matches: 0. CDR3 residues: CASSQEGQGDYGYTF. For the CDR3, the DNA is TGCGCCAGCAGCCAAGAGGGACAGGGGGACTATGGCTACACCTTC.

The CDR3 nucleotides are TGTGCCAGCAGTTTAAATGGGAGGGGCGAGAACACTGAAGCTTTCTTT. This translates into CASSLNGRGENTEAFF. V is TRBV28 and J is TRBJ1-1, with D maybe TRBD1 (5 bases). Trimming removed 2 bases from V and 1 base from J, with 14 bases in between. This CDR3 has 16 amino acids. Germline CDR1 MDHEN, CDR2 SYDVKM.

V and J are TRBV28 and TRBJ1-4; 7 bases fit TRBD1. V gave up 5 bases and J gave up 4 bases; unmatched junction bases: 7. The CDR3 has 15 amino acids. Germline V CDR1 and CDR2: MDHEN, SYDVKM. For the CDR3, the DNA is TGTGCCAGCAGTCCCCGGACAGGCTATAATGAAAAACTGTTTTTT. This translates into CASSPRTGYNEKLFF.

The J gene is TRBJ2-3, the V gene TRBV27; TRBD1 matches at 8 bases. Trimming cost V 6 bases and J 5 bases; bases outside gene matches: 10. CDR3 length equals 15 residues. Germline V CDR1 and CDR2: MNHEY, SMNVEV (reference sequence). The CDR3, as DNA: TGTGCCAGCAGAGCCAGCAGGGGGCGCTTAGATACGCAGTATTTT. Amino acids: CASRASRGRLDTQYF.

This clone was picked up one time. The genes are TRBV9 and TRBJ2-7; 7 bases match TRBD2. The V and J ends lost 0 bases and 4 bases, in that order; junction bases with no gene match: 4. Germline lookup yields CDR1 SGDLS and CDR2 YYNGEE. The CDR3 covers 14 residues. CDR3 coding DNA: TGTGCCAGCAGCGTAGGCGGGAGCCAATACGAGCAGTACTTC. Translation: CASSVGGSQYEQYF.

V and J are TRBV20-1 and TRBJ2-3; tentatively, D is TRBD2 (6 bases). This CDR3 spans 16 amino acids. Trimming pared 3 bases from V and 2 bases from J, leaving 18 bases between. In germline, CDR1 is DFQATT, CDR2 SNEGSKA (reference sequence). Here the CDR3 DNA reads TGCAGTGCTAGTCCCCCCCCTGCGGGAACCACAGATACGCAGTATTTT. Translating it yields CSASPPPAGTTDTQYF.

In its sample, this clone was seen once. This chain uses TRBV5-1 with TRBJ1-2; 8 bases agree with TRBD1. This CDR3 spans 15 amino acids. The ends lost 4 bases at V and 4 bases at J; junction bases unmatched: 9. Germline values: CDR1 SGHRS, CDR2 YFSETQ. CDR3 region: CASSPGQVTAYGYTF. In DNA form, the CDR3 reads TGCGCCAGCAGCCCGGGACAGGTCACAGCCTATGGCTACACCTTC.

This clone has just a few counts. The V call is TRBV27, the J call TRBJ1-5; D is uncertain. The V end lost 3 bases, the J end lost 6 bases, and 12 bases lay between the germline ends. Looked up from germline, CDR1 is MNHEY and CDR2 is SMNVEV (reference sequence). The CDR3 is 14 residues long. The CDR3 is CASSFRDGTQPQHF. For the CDR3, the DNA is TGTGCCAGCAGTTTCCGCGATGGTACTCAGCCCCAGCATTTT.

This clone came up a few times. The rearrangement uses TRBV5-5 and TRBJ2-5, with D possibly TRBD1 on 6 matching bases. Per the germline V gene, CDR1 is SGHKS and CDR2 is YYEKEE (reference sequence). The ends were cut back, 4 bases at V and 2 bases at J, with 12 bases in the middle. This CDR3 is built from 14 residues. The CDR3 DNA reads as TGTGCCAGCAGCCTTGGACAGCGACAAGAGACCCAGTACTTC. Its translation is CASSLGQRQETQYF.

This rearrangement joins TRBV30 to TRBJ2-5; 9 bases line up with TRBD2. V lost 3 bases, J lost 1 base, and 9 bases stayed unmatched. Germline V lookup: CDR1 GTSNPN, CDR2 SVGIG (reference sequence). The CDR3 contains 16 residues. The CDR3 protein is CAWSLGLAGFQETQYF. The CDR3 bases are TGTGCCTGGAGCCTCGGGCTAGCGGGATTCCAAGAGACCCAGTACTTC.

This clone was seen many times. CDR3 loop: CAWRQGGNSNQPQHF. The CDR3 region has the DNA TGTGCCTGGAGACAGGGTGGAAATAGCAATCAGCCCCAGCATTTT. The chain joins TRBV30 to TRBJ1-5; weak D call: TRBD1 (6 bases). The CDR3 covers 15 residues. Trimming pared 3 bases from V and 0 bases from J, leaving 12 bases between. Per the germline V gene, CDR1 is GTSNPN and CDR2 is SVGIG (reference sequence).

This chain links TRBV9 with TRBJ2-5, with D possibly TRBD2 on 5 matching bases. The CDR3 is 13 amino acids. Germline V gene lookup returns CDR1 SGDLS and CDR2 YYNGEE. Trimming removed 0 bases at V and 6 bases at J, with 9 bases between. CDR3 amino acids: CASSVGLAQTQYF. CDR3 coding DNA: TGTGCCAGCAGCGTAGGCCTAGCCCAGACCCAGTACTTC.

The chain recombines TRBV30 with TRBJ1-3; D not resolved. CDR1 and CDR2 from the germline V gene are GTSNPN and SVGIG (reference sequence). This CDR3 is built from 14 residues. Trimming took off 3 bases at V and 0 bases at J, with 9 bases between the two ends. CDR3 DNA: TGTGCCTGGAGCCCCTCGAGCTCTGGAAACACCATATATTTT. This translates into CAWSPSSSGNTIYF.

CDR3 loop: CSASRQGISGPQHF. The CDR3 coding sequence is TGCAGTGCTAGTCGGCAGGGGATCTCCGGGCCCCAGCATTTT. The chain joins TRBV20-1 to TRBJ1-5; a possible D gene is TRBD1 (6 bases). The length of the CDR3 is 14 residues. V was clipped by 3 bases and J by 9 bases, with 18 bases between them. The germline gives CDR1 DFQATT, CDR2 SNEGSKA (reference sequence).

The rearrangement uses TRBV5-4 and TRBJ2-4, with a weak D call TRBD2 (6 bases). Germline V lookup: CDR1 SGHNT, CDR2 YYREEE (reference sequence). Between the trimmed V and J ends, which lost 0 bases and 2 bases, there was a span of 12 bases. The CDR3 has 16 amino acids. CDR3 protein: CASSLGGGDPKNIQYF. In DNA, the CDR3 is TGTGCCAGCAGCTTGGGCGGAGGGGACCCCAAAAACATTCAGTACTTC.

The rearrangement links TRBV5-1 to TRBJ1-4, with D perhaps TRBD1 (5 bases). CDR3 length equals 14 residues. Between the trimmed V and J ends, which lost 4 bases and 3 bases, there was a span of 10 bases. CDR1 is SGHRS, CDR2 YFSETQ, per germline. The CDR3 DNA is TGCGCCAGCAGCGAAGGGGACTCTAATGAAAAACTGTTTTTT. Its translation is CASSEGDSNEKLFF. Filled out from reference TRBV5-1 and TRBJ1-4, the complete variable domain reads KAGVTQTPRYLIKTRGQQVTLSCSPISGHRSVSWYQQTPGQGLQFLFEYFSETQRNKGNFPGRFSGRQFSNSRSEMNVSTLELGDSALYLCASSEGDSNEKLFFGSGTQLSVL.